These T cell receptor beta chains were read from a single sample in a study of T cells after yellow fever vaccination. TCRdb re-derived calls from the 5' RACE reads in MiXCR, one entry per CDR3 protein. This table holds 500,000 to 650,000 distinct CDR3 sequences, 12% found once. The material was PBMCs, obtained on the day of the yellow fever booster vaccination. The receptors here all came from a man aged 30-40 years who received the YFV17D yellow fever vaccine. Both conserved end residues are part of each CDR3. The order of the fields is D gene, V gene, J gene, clone size, CDR3 protein, CDR3 DNA. The D gene is left open where the match is weak. Part of the rows lack a size; the others show once, few, many or a class for expanded clones.

d_gene: -; v_gene: TRBV15; j_gene: TRBJ2-5; abundance: -; CDR3aa: CATPCGGSMYQETQYF; CDR3nt: TGTGCCACCCCCTGTGGAGGCTCGATGTACCAAGAGACCCAGTACTTC
d_gene: -; v_gene: TRBV5-1; j_gene: TRBJ2-3; abundance: -; CDR3aa: CASSSEVADTQYF; CDR3nt: TGCGCCAGCAGCTCGGAGGTAGCGGATACGCAGTATTTT
d_gene: -; v_gene: TRBV11-2; j_gene: TRBJ2-1; abundance: few; CDR3aa: CASSPLRVEGNEQFF; CDR3nt: TGTGCCAGCAGCCCCCTTCGGGTGGAGGGGAATGAGCAGTTCTTC
d_gene: -; v_gene: TRBV29-1; j_gene: TRBJ2-7; abundance: few; CDR3aa: CSVASAGHSYEQYF; CDR3nt: TGCAGCGTTGCGTCTGCGGGACACTCCTACGAGCAGTACTTC
d_gene: -; v_gene: TRBV12-3/TRBV12-4; j_gene: TRBJ2-5; abundance: many; CDR3aa: CASSFLMGNQETQYF; CDR3nt: TGTGCCAGCAGTTTTTTGATGGGAAACCAAGAGACCCAGTACTTC
d_gene: -; v_gene: TRBV20-1; j_gene: TRBJ2-1; abundance: -; CDR3aa: CSAERANEQFF; CDR3nt: TGCAGTGCCGAACGGGCGAATGAGCAGTTCTTC
d_gene: TRBD2; v_gene: TRBV29-1; j_gene: TRBJ2-1; abundance: few; CDR3aa: CSVKTSGKVGEQFF; CDR3nt: TGCAGCGTAAAGACTAGCGGGAAGGTTGGTGAGCAGTTCTTC
d_gene: TRBD1; v_gene: TRBV19; j_gene: TRBJ2-2; abundance: -; CDR3aa: CASIEGAYTGELFF; CDR3nt: TGTGCCAGTATTGAGGGGGCTTACACCGGGGAGCTGTTTTTT
d_gene: TRBD1; v_gene: TRBV29-1; j_gene: TRBJ2-1; abundance: few; CDR3aa: CSVGASQGNEQFF; CDR3nt: TGCAGCGTTGGGGCGTCACAGGGGAATGAGCAGTTCTTC
d_gene: -; v_gene: TRBV6-1; j_gene: TRBJ2-7; abundance: few; CDR3aa: CASRTGSITEQYF; CDR3nt: TGTGCCAGCAGAACAGGGTCCATCACGGAGCAGTACTTC
d_gene: -; v_gene: TRBV20-1; j_gene: TRBJ2-4; abundance: -; CDR3aa: CSARDYRQASPIAKNIQYF; CDR3nt: TGCAGTGCTAGAGATTACAGACAGGCATCCCCCATAGCCAAAAACATTCAGTACTTC
d_gene: -; v_gene: TRBV7-6; j_gene: TRBJ2-2; abundance: few; CDR3aa: CASSPIGARSVVGVAGELFF; CDR3nt: TGTGCCAGCAGCCCAATTGGCGCGCGGAGCGTAGTTGGGGTCGCCGGGGAGCTGTTTTTT
d_gene: TRBD2; v_gene: TRBV29-1; j_gene: TRBJ2-3; abundance: -; CDR3aa: CSFLRLAGGDTQYF; CDR3nt: TGCAGCTTCTTACGACTAGCGGGAGGAGATACGCAGTATTTT
d_gene: -; v_gene: TRBV7-2; j_gene: TRBJ2-7; abundance: few; CDR3aa: CASSVGPERGEQYF; CDR3nt: TGTGCCAGCAGCGTAGGCCCCGAAAGGGGAGAGCAGTACTTC
d_gene: TRBD1; v_gene: TRBV10-3; j_gene: TRBJ1-5; abundance: few; CDR3aa: CASDREQGVNQPQHF; CDR3nt: TGTGCCTCGGATCGCGAACAGGGGGTAAATCAGCCCCAGCATTTT
d_gene: TRBD1; v_gene: TRBV29-1; j_gene: TRBJ2-5; abundance: -; CDR3aa: CSVMTGGETQYF; CDR3nt: TGCAGCGTGATGACAGGGGGAGAGACCCAGTACTTC
d_gene: TRBD2; v_gene: TRBV20-1; j_gene: TRBJ2-7; abundance: few; CDR3aa: CSASAPTIRGSTGGYEQYF; CDR3nt: TGCAGTGCTAGCGCCCCTACGATACGCGGTTCAACGGGGGGCTACGAGCAGTACTTC
d_gene: TRBD1; v_gene: TRBV6-5; j_gene: TRBJ2-1; abundance: few; CDR3aa: CASSSDRDPYNEQFF; CDR3nt: TGTGCCAGCAGTTCGGACAGGGACCCCTACAATGAGCAGTTCTTC
d_gene: -; v_gene: TRBV20-1; j_gene: TRBJ2-1; abundance: few; CDR3aa: CSAREFAQHSSYNEQFF; CDR3nt: TGCAGTGCTAGAGAGTTCGCACAGCACAGCTCCTACAATGAGCAGTTCTTC
d_gene: -; v_gene: TRBV7-9; j_gene: TRBJ2-2; abundance: few; CDR3aa: CASSQAASSSTGELFF; CDR3nt: TGTGCCAGCAGCCAGGCCGCCTCATCTTCCACCGGGGAGCTGTTTTTT